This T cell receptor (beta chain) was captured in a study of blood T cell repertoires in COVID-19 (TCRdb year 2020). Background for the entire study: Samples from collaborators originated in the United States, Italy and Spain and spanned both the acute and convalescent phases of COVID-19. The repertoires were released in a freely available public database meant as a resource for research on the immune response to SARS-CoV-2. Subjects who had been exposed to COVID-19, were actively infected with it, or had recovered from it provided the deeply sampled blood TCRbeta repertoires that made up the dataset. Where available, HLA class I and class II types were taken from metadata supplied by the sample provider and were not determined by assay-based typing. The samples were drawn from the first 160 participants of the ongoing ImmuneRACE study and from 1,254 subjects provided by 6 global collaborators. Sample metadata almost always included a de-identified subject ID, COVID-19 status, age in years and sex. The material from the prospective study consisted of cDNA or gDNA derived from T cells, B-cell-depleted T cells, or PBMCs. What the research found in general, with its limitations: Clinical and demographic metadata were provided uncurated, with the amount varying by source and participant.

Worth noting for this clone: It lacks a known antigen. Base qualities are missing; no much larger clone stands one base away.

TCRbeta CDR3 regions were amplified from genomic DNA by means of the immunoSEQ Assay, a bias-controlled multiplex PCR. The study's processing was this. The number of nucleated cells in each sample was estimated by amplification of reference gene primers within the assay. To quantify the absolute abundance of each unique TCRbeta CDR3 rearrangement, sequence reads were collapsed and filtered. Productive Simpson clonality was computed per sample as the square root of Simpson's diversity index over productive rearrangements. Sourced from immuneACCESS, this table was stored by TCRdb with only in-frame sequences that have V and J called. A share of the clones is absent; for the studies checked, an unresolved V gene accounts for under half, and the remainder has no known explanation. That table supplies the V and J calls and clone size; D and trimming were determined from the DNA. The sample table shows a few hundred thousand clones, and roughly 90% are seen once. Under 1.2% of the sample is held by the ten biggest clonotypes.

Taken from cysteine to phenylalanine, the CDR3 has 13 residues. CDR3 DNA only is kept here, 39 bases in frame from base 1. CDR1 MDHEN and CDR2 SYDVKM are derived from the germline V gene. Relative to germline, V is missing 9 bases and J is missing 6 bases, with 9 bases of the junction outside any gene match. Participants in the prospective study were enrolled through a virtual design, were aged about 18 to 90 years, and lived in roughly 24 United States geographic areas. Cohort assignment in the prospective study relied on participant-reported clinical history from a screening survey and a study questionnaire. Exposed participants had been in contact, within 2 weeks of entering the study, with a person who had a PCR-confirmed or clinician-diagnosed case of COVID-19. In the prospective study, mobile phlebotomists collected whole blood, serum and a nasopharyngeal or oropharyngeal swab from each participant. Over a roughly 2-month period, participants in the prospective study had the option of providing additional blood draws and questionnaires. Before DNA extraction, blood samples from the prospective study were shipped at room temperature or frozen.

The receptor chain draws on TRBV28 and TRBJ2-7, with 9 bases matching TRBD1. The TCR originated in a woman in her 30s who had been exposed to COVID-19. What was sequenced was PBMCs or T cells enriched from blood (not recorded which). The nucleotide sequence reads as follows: TGTGCCAGTGCAACAGGGGGCCGGGGCGAGCAGTACTTC. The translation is CASATGGRGEQYF. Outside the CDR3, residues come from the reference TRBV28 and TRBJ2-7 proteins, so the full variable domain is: DVKVTQSSRYLVKRTGEKVFLECVQDMDHENMFWYRQDPGLGLRLIYFSYDVKMKEKGDIPEGYSVSREKKERFSLILESASTNQTSMYLCASATGGRGEQYFGPGTRLTVT.